This T cell receptor (beta chain) appears in the sequencing data of a study of blood T cell repertoires in COVID-19 (dated by TCRdb to the early 2020s). Study-wide context: Samples covering the acute and convalescent phases of COVID-19 were provided by collaborators in the United States, Italy and Spain. The prospective study material was composed of cDNA or gDNA derived from T cells, B-cell-depleted T cells, or PBMCs. Deeply sampled blood TCRbeta repertoires from subjects exposed to, actively infected with, or recovered from COVID-19 were included in the dataset. A freely available public database, intended as a resource for researchers studying the immune response to SARS-CoV-2, is where the repertoires were released. Samples were obtained from the ongoing ImmuneRACE study (first 160 participants) and from 1,254 subjects provided by 6 global collaborators. The sample metadata nearly always contained a de-identified subject ID, COVID-19 status, age in years and sex. Where available, HLA class I and class II types were taken from metadata supplied by the sample provider and were not determined by assay-based typing. General conclusions and limits of the study: How much clinical and demographic metadata was included differed by source and by participant, and the metadata was provided uncurated.

This clone was detected only once. Its recognized antigen is unknown. Per-base qualities were not stored, and no clone one base away is much larger. The collaborating institutions used their own protocols to collect whole blood in K2EDTA tubes. For TCRbeta analysis, collaborators shipped samples in one of three forms: frozen whole blood, isolated PBMCs, or DNA extracted from either of those sample types. TCRbeta CDR3 regions were amplified from genomic DNA using the immunoSEQ Assay, a bias-controlled multiplex PCR. The original pipeline was this. The number of nucleated cells in each sample was estimated from the amplification of reference gene primers within the assay. To quantify the absolute abundance of each unique TCRbeta CDR3 rearrangement, sequence reads were collapsed and filtered. For each sample, productive Simpson clonality was calculated as the square root of Simpson's diversity index across productive rearrangements. Imported from immuneACCESS, the table was reduced by TCRdb to in-frame sequences with V and J called. These copies leave out some clones; in studies compared against another copy, an unresolved V gene accounts for under half, and the cause of the remainder is not known. That table furnishes V, J and clone size, whereas the DNA furnished D and trimming. The sample table contains 50,000 to 75,000 clones; only one count was recorded for about 88% of them. The ten largest clones capture approximately 5.1% of the sample.

Material for sequencing was peripheral blood. This TCR was sampled from a man aged 80 or over in a cohort sampled during active COVID-19.

The nucleotide sequence reads TGTGCCATCAGCACAGGGGTGGCGCACGGAAACACCATATATTTT. It translates as CAISTGVAHGNTIYF. This receptor chain uses TRBV10-3 and TRBJ1-3, and 7 junctional nucleotides match TRBD1. Taken from cysteine to phenylalanine, the CDR3 has 15 residues. Of all the DNA, just the CDR3 is kept, 45 bases in frame from base 1. V and J are trimmed by 6 bases and 4 bases, and the gene matches miss 9 bases of the junction. Sequences ENHRY (CDR1) and SYGVKD (CDR2) are obtained from the germline V gene.